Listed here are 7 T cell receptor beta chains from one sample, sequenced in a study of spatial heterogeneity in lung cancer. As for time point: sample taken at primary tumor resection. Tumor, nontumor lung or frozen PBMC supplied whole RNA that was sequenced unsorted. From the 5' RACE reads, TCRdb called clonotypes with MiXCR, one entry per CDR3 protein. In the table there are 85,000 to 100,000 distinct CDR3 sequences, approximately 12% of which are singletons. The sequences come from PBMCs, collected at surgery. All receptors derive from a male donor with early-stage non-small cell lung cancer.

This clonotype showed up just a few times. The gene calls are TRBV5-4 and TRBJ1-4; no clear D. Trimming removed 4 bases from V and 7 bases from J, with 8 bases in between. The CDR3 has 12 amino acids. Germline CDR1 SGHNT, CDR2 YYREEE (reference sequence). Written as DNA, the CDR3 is TGTGCCAGCAGCGGCTTGGGTGAAAAACTGTTTTTT. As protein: CASSGLGEKLFF.

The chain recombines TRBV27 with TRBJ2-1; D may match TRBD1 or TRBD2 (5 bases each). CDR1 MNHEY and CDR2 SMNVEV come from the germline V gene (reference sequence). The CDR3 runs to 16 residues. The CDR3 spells CASQILRGSSYNEQFF. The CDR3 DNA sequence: TGTGCGTCCCAGATACTTCGGGGCAGCTCCTACAATGAGCAGTTCTTC.

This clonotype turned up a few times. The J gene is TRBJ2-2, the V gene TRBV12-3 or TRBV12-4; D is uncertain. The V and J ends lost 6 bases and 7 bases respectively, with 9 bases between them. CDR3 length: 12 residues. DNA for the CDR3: TGTGCCAGCAGGCCTATGGTCGGGGAGCTGTTTTTT. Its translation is CASRPMVGELFF.

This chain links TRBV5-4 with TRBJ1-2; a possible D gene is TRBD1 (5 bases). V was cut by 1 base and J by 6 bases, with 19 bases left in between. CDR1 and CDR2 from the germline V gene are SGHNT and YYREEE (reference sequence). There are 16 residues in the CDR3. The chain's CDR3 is CASSLWSTGGLDGYTF. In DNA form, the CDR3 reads TGTGCCAGCAGCTTGTGGTCTACTGGGGGTTTGGATGGCTACACCTTC.

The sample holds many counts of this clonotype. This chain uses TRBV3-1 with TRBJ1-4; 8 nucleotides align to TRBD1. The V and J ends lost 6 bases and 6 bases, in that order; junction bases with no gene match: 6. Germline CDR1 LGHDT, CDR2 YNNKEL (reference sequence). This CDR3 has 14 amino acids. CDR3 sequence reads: CASRPGTGDEKLFF. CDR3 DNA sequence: TGTGCCAGCAGACCCGGGACAGGTGATGAAAAACTGTTTTTT.

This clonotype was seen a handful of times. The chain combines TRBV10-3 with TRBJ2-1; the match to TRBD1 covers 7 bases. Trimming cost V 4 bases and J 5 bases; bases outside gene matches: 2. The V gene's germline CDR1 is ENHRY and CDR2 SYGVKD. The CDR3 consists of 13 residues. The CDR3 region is CAISGQGDNEQFF. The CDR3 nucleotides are TGTGCCATCAGTGGACAGGGTGACAATGAGCAGTTCTTC.

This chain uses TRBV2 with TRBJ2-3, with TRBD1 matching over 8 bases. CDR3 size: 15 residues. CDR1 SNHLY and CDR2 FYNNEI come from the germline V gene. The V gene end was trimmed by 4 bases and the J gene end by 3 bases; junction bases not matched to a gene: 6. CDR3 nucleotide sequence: TGTGCCAGCAGTGGCGGCAGGGGGCTGACAGATACGCAGTATTTT. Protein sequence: CASSGGRGLTDTQYF.